This is a list of T cell receptor beta chains from one sample in a study of vaccination effects on CD4 cells after COVID-19. Their target antigens are unknown. This table comes from immunoSEQ multiplex PCR, and its TCRdb copy is limited to in-frame clones, with some not included. The profile shows approximately 70,000 clones, approximately 81% of them singletons. The material was CD4+ T cells from PBMCs cultured with HCoV-229E spike peptides, obtained after COVID-19 vaccination. Source of these receptors: a human donor who received a COVID-19 vaccine. Both conserved end residues are part of each CDR3. The order of the fields is J gene, clone size, D gene, V gene, CDR3 DNA, CDR3 protein. A D gene is named only where the DNA matches it firmly. Clone size is stated in some rows and not others, as once, few, many or a class when expanded.

TRBJ2-5	-	TRBD1	TRBV7-9	TGTGCCAGCAGCCCCCCGGGACAGGCTCAAGAGACCCAGTACTTC	CASSPPGQAQETQYF
TRBJ1-1	-	-	TRBV4-1	TGCGCCAGCACAGGGCGTTCAATGAACACTGAAGCTTTCTTT	CASTGRSMNTEAFF
TRBJ2-5	-	-	TRBV6-6	TGTGCCAGCAGTTACTCAGCGGGCCAAGAGACCCAGTACTTC	CASSYSAGQETQYF
TRBJ1-5	-	TRBD1	TRBV5-8	TGTGCCAGCAGTTACGTGACAGGGCATGGGCAGCCCCAGCATTTT	CASSYVTGHGQPQHF
TRBJ1-1	-	TRBD1	TRBV7-9	TGTGCCAGCAGCTTGAACAGGGGCAACACTGAAGCTTTCTTT	CASSLNRGNTEAFF
TRBJ1-2	-	-	TRBV14	TGTGCCAGCAGCCCTAATAGATCCCCAGGGGGCTACACCTTC	CASSPNRSPGGYTF
TRBJ1-1	-	-	TRBV6-5	TGTGCCAGCAGAGCAGGGGCCACTGAAGCTTTCTTT	CASRAGATEAFF
TRBJ2-5	-	TRBD1	TRBV18	TGTGCCAGCTCACCATATCAAGGGGGCGAGGGGGAGACCCAGTACTTC	CASSPYQGGEGETQYF
TRBJ2-4	few	-	TRBV11-1	TGTGCCAGCGGACGGGTGGCGGGGCTTCAGTACTTC	CASGRVAGLQYF
TRBJ1-2	-	TRBD1	TRBV2	TGTGCCAGCAGAGCCATGACAGGGAACTATGGCTACACCTTC	CASRAMTGNYGYTF
TRBJ2-2	few	-	TRBV6-5	TGTGCCACAGCCTCCGGGAGAGTTGTCCGGGCGGAGCTGTTTTTT	CATASGRVVRAELFF
TRBJ2-6	-	-	TRBV30	TGTGCCTGGACCTTAAGGGGCAGGACTGGGGCCAACGTCCTGACTTTC	CAWTLRGRTGANVLTF
TRBJ1-2	-	-	TRBV4-1	TGCGCCAGCAGCCAGGAGGCCAACACAGAGTACTATGGCTACACCTTC	CASSQEANTEYYGYTF
TRBJ1-6	-	-	TRBV19	TGTGCCAGTAGTCGGACAAACTATAATTCACCCCTCCACTTT	CASSRTNYNSPLHF
TRBJ1-3	-	-	TRBV21-1	TGTGCCAGCAGCGCACAGGGGGCTTCTGGAAACACCATATATTTT	CASSAQGASGNTIYF